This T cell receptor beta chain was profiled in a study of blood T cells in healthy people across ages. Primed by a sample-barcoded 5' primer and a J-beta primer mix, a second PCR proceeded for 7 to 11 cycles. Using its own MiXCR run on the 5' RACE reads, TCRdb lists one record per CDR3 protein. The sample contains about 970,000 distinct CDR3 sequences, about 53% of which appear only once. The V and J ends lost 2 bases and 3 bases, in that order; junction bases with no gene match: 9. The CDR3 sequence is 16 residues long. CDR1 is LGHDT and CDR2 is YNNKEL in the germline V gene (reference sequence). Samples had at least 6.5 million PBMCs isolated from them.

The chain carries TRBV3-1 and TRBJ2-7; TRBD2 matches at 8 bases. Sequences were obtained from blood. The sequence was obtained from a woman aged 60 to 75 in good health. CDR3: CASSQPAGTSVYEQYF. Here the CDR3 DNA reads TGTGCCAGCAGCCAACCGGCCGGGACTAGTGTCTACGAGCAGTACTTC.